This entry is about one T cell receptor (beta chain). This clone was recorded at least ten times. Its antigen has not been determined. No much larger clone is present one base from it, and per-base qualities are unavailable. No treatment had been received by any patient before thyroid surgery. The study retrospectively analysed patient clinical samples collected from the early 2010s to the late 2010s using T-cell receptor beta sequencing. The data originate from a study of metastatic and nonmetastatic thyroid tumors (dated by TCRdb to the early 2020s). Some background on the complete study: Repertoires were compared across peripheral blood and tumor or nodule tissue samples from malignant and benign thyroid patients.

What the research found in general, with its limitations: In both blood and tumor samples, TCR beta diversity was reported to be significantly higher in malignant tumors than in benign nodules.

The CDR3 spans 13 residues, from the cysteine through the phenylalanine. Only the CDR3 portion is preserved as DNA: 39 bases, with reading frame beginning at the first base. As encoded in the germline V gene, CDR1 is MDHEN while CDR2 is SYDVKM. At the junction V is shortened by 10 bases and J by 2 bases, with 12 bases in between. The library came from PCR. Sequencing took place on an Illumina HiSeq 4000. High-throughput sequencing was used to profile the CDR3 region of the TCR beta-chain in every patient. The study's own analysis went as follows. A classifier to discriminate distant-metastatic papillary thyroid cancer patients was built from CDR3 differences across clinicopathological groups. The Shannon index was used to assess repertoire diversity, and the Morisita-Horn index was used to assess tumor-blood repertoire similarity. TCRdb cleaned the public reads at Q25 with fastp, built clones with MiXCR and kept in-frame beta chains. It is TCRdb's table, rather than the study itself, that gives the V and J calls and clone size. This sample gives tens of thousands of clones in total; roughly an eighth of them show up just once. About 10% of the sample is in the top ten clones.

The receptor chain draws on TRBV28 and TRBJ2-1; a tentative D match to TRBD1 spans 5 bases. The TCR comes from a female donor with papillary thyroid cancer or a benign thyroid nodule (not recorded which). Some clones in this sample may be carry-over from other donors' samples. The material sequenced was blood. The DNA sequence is TGTGCCACCCGGGCAGGGACCTACAATGAGCAGTTCTTC. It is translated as CATRAGTYNEQFF.